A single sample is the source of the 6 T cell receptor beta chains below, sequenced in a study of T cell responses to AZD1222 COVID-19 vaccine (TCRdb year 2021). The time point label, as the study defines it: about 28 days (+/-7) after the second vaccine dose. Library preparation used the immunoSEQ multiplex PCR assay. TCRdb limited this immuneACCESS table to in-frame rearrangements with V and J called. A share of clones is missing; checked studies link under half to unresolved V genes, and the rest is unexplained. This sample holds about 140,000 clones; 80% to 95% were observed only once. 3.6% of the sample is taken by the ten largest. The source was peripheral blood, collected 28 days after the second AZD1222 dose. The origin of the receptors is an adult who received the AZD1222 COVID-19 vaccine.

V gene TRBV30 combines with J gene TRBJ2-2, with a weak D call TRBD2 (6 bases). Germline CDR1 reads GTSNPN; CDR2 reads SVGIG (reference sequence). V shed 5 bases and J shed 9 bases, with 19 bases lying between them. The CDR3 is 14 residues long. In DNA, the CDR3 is TGTGCCTGGGGGCCGGGACGGGGGAGCCGGGAGCTGTTTTTT. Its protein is CAWGPGRGSRELFF.

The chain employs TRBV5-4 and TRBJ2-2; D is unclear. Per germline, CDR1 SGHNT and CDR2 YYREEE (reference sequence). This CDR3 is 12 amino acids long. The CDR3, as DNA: TGTGCATACACGTTGAACACCGGGGAGCTGTTTTTT. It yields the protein CAYTLNTGELFF.

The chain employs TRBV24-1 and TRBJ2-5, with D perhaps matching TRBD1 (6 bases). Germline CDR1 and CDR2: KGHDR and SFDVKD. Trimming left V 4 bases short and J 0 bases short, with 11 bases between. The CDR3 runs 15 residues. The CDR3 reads CATSDQQGNQETQYF. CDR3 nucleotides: TGTGCCACCAGTGACCAGCAGGGGAACCAAGAGACCCAGTACTTC.

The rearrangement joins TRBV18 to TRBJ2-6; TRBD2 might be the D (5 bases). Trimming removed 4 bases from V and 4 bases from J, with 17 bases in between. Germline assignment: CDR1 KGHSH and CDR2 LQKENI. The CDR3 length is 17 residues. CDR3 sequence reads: CASSQIITGSGANVLTF. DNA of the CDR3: TGTGCCAGCTCACAGATTATCACGGGATCGGGGGCCAACGTCCTGACTTTC. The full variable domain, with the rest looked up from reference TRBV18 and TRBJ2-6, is NAGVMQNPRHLVRRRGQEARLRCSPMKGHSHVYWYRQLPEEGLKFMVYLQKENIIDESGMPKERFSAEFPKEGPSILRIQQVVRGDSAAYFCASSQIITGSGANVLTFGAGSRLTVL.

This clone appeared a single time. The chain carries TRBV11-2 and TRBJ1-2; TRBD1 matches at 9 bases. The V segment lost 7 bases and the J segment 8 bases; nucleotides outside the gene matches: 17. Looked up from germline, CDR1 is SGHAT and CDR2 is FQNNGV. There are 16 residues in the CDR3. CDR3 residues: CASTLSPGQGPRGYTF. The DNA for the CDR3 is TGTGCCAGCACCCTATCCCCGGGACAGGGACCTCGGGGCTACACCTTC.

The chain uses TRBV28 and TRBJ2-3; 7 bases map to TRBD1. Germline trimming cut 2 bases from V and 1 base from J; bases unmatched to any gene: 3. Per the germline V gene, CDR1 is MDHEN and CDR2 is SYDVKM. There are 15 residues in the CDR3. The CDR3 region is CASSLSGQGTDTQYF. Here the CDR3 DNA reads TGTGCCAGCAGTTTAAGTGGACAGGGCACAGATACGCAGTATTTT.